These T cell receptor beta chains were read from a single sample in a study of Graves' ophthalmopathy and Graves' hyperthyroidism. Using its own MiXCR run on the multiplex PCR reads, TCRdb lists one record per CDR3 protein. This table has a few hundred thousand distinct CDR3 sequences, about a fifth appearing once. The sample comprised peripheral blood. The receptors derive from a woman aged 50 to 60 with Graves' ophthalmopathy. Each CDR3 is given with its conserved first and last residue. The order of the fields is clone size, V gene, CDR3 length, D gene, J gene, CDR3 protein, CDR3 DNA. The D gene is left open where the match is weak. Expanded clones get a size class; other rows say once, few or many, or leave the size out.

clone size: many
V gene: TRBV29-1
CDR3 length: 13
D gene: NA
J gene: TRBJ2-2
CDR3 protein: CSVARQGIGELFF
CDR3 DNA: TGCAGCGTTGCGAGGCAGGGTATCGGGGAGCTGTTTTTT

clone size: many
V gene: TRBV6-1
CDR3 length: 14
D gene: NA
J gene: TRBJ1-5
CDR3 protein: CASSQQGRDQPQHF
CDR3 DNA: TGTGCCAGCAGTCAGCAGGGGCGAGATCAGCCCCAGCATTTT

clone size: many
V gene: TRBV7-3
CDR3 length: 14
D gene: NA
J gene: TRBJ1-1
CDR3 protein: CASSLKGIGTEAFF
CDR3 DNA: TGTGCCAGCAGCTTAAAAGGGATTGGCACTGAAGCTTTCTTT

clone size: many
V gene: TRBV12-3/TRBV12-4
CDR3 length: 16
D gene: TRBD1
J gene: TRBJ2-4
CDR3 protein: CASSSVGQGAKNIQYF
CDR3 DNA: TGTGCCAGCAGTTCTGTCGGACAGGGAGCCAAAAACATTCAGTACTTC

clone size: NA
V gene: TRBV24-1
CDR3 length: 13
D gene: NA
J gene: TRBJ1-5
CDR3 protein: CASTWDSNQPQHF
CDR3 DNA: TGTGCCAGCACGTGGGATAGCAATCAGCCCCAGCATTTT

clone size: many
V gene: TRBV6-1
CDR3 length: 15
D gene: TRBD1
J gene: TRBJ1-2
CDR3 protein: CASRQAGQDPYGYTF
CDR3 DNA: TGTGCCAGCAGACAGGCGGGACAGGACCCTTATGGCTACACCTTC

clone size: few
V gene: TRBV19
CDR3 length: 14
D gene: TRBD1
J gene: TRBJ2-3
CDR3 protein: CASSIGQGADTQYF
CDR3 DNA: TGTGCCAGTAGTATTGGACAGGGGGCAGATACGCAGTATTTT

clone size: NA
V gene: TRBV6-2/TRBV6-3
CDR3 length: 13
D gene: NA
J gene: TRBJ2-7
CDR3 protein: CASSYSRGNEQYF
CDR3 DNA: TGTGCCAGCAGTTATTCCAGGGGCAACGAGCAGTACTTC

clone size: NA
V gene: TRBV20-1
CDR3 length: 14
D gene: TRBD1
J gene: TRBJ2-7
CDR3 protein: CSARANRGSYEQYF
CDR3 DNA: TGCAGTGCTAGAGCCAACAGGGGGTCCTACGAGCAGTACTTC

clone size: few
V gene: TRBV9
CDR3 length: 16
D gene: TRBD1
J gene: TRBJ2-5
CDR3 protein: CASSVGGQGYQETQYF
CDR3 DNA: TGTGCCAGCAGCGTAGGAGGACAGGGGTACCAAGAGACCCAGTACTTC

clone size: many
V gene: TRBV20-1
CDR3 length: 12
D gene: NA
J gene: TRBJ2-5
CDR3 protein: CSAGAREETQYF
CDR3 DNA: TGCAGTGCTGGAGCTCGTGAAGAGACCCAGTACTTC

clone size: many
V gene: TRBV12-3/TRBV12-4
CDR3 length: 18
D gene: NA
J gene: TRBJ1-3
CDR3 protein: CASSFWVLSNPSGNTIYF
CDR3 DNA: TGTGCCAGCAGTTTTTGGGTACTGAGTAATCCCTCTGGAAACACCATATATTTT

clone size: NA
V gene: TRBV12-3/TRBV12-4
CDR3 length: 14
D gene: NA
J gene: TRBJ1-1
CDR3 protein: CASSLASMNTEAFF
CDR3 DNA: TGTGCCAGCAGTTTGGCCAGCATGAACACTGAAGCTTTCTTT

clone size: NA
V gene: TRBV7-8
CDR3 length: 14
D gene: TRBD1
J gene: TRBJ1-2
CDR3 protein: CASSYGTGDYGYTF
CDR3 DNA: TGTGCCAGCAGCTACGGGACAGGGGACTATGGCTACACCTTC

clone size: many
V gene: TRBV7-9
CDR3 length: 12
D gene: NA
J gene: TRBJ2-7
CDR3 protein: CASSWGFREQYF
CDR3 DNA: TGTGCCAGCAGCTGGGGGTTTCGCGAGCAGTACTTC

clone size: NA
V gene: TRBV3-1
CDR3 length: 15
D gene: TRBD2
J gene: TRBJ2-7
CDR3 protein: CASRTSRTRTYEQYF
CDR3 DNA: TGTGCCAGCAGGACCTCCCGGACTAGAACCTACGAGCAGTACTTC

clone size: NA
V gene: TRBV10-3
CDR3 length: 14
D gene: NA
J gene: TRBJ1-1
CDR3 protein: CAISERNSDTEAFF
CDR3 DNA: TGTGCCATCAGTGAGCGGAACAGTGACACTGAAGCTTTCTTT

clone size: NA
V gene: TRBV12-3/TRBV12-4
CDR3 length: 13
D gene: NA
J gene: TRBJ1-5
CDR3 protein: CASRWTVNQPQHF
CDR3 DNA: TGTGCCAGCAGGTGGACAGTCAATCAGCCCCAGCATTTT

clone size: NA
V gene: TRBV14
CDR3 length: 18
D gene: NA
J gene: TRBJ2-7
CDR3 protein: CASPWGCPDKSFSYEQYF
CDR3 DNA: TGTGCCAGCCCTTGGGGGTGTCCGGACAAATCATTCTCCTACGAGCAGTACTTC

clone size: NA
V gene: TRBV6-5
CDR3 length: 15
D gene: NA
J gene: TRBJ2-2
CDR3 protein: CASSYFTGTGGELFF
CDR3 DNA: TGTGCCAGCAGTTACTTCACAGGGACTGGAGGGGAGCTGTTTTTT

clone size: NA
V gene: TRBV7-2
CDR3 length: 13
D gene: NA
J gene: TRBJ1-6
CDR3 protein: CASSQGTGTLLHF
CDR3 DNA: TGTGCCAGCAGCCAAGGAACAGGGACTCTCCTCCACTTT

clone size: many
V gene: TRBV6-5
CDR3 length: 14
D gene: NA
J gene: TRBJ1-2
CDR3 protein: CASSYKGRSYGYTF
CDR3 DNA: TGTGCCAGCAGTTACAAGGGTAGGAGCTATGGCTACACCTTC

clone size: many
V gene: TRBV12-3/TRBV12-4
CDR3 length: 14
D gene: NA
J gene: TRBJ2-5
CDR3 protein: CASVRVGGLETQYF
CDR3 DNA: TGTGCCAGCGTTCGGGTAGGAGGGCTGGAGACCCAGTACTTC

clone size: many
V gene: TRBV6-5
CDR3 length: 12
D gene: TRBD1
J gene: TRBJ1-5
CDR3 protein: CATGTESQPQHF
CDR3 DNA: TGTGCCACCGGGACAGAAAGTCAGCCCCAGCATTTT

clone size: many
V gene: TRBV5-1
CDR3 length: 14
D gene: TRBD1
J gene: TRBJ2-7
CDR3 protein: CASSQGQASYEQYF
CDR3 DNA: TGCGCCAGCAGCCAGGGACAGGCTTCCTACGAGCAGTACTTC

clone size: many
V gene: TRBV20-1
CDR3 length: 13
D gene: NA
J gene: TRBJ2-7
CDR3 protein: CSARDGTSYEQYF
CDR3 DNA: TGCAGTGCTAGAGATGGTACCTCCTACGAGCAGTACTTC

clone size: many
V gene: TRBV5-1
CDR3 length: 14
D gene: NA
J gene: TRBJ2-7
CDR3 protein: CASSPGTVFYEQYF
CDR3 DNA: TGCGCCAGCAGCCCCGGGACGGTATTCTACGAGCAGTACTTC

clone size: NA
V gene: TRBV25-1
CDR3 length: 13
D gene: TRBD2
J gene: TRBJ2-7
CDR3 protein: CASSEPSGYEQYF
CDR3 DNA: TGTGCCAGCAGCGAACCTAGCGGTTACGAGCAGTACTTC